This entry features one T cell receptor (beta chain) sequence. No antigen is known for it. These data belong to a study of cytomegalovirus exposure and HLA in healthy donors. At the level of the study: Earlier findings included 117 million unique TCR beta sequences obtained from approximately 170 million T cells.

Whole-study findings and limits: Roughly even sequencing depth across donors was the assumption behind the presence/absence analyses.

In germline, CDR1 is MNHEY, CDR2 SMNVEV (reference sequence). The CDR3 sequence is 11 residues long. Trimming stripped 7 bases from V and 6 bases from J, with 10 bases between. PCR was performed using 60 Vbeta and 13 Jbeta primers. Measured with immunoSEQ multiplex PCR; TCRdb has only the in-frame clones, and not every one. The table lists about 92,000 clones, 81% of them singletons. The chain carries TRBV27 and TRBJ2-7; D uncertain. This TCR derives from a girl aged 2-10 years in good health and CMV-seropositive. Sequencing was performed on PBMCs. This CDR3 is CASTNLGEQYF. The CDR3 nucleotides read TGTGCCAGCACAAACCTCGGCGAGCAGTACTTC.